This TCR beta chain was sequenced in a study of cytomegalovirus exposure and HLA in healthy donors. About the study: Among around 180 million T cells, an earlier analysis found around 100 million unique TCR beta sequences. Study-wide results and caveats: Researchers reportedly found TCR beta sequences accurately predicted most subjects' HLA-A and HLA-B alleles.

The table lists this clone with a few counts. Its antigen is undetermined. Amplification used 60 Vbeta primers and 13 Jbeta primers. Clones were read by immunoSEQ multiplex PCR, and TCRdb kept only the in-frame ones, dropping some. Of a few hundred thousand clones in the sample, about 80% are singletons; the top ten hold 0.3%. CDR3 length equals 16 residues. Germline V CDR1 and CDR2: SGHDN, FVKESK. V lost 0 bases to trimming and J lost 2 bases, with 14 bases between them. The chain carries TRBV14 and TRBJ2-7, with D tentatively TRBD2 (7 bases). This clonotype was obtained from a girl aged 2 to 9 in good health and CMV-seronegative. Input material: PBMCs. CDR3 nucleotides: TGTGCCAGCAGCCAAGAATTACGGCGGGGGCCCTACGAGCAGTACTTC. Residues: CASSQELRRGPYEQYF.